This T cell receptor (beta chain) was documented in a study of blood T cell repertoires in COVID-19. Study-level information: Material from acute and convalescent COVID-19 was sourced from the United States, Italy and Spain.

Only in-frame clones appear in the TCRdb table, and some are missing; sequencing was by immunoSEQ multiplex PCR. Here the sample spans over 85,000 clones, 70% to 90% being singletons. Germline CDR1 and CDR2: SEHNR and FQNEAQ (reference sequence). V lost 3 bases and J lost 0, with 14 bases in between. This CDR3 contains 16 residues. The sample taken for sequencing was peripheral blood. The origin of this receptor is a woman aged 50 to 65 with acute or convalescent COVID-19. The chain links TRBV7-9 to TRBJ1-1; maybe TRBD1 (5 bases). CDR3 nucleotides: TGTGCCAGCAGCTTGCGGGGGTTGGCGCTGAACACTGAAGCTTTCTTT. Translating gives CASSLRGLALNTEAFF.